The 15 T cell receptor beta chains in this list originate from one sample, sequenced in a study of blood T cell repertoires in COVID-19. Measured with immunoSEQ multiplex PCR; TCRdb has only the in-frame clones, and not every one. Here the sample spans about 100,000 clones, over 85% being singletons. The source material was peripheral blood. These receptors were obtained from a woman in her forties or fifties with COVID-19, enrolled during active disease.

The chain combines TRBV9 with TRBJ2-1; 12 positions agree with TRBD2. The germline V gene encodes CDR1 SGDLS and CDR2 YYNGEE. Trimming cost V 3 bases and J 9 bases; bases outside gene matches: 10. The CDR3 is 16 residues long. The DNA of the CDR3 is TGTGCCAGCAGCGCCCCCTCGGCTAGCGGGGGGGCTGAGCAGTTCTTC. It yields the protein CASSAPSASGGAEQFF.

This chain uses TRBV18 with TRBJ1-3, with unresolved D. This CDR3 has 13 residues. CDR1 is KGHSH and CDR2 is LQKENI in the germline V gene. V shed 3 bases and J shed 1 base, with 4 bases lying between them. CDR3 sequence: CASSPSSGNTIYF. In DNA form, the CDR3 reads TGTGCCAGCTCACCCTCGTCTGGAAACACCATATATTTT. The full variable domain, its missing parts supplied by reference TRBV18 and TRBJ1-3, is NAGVMQNPRHLVRRRGQEARLRCSPMKGHSHVYWYRQLPEEGLKFMVYLQKENIIDESGMPKERFSAEFPKEGPSILRIQQVVRGDSAAYFCASSPSSGNTIYFGEGSWLTVV.

This clone was observed once. V is TRBV6-1 and J is TRBJ1-2; D call uncertain. The V end lost 1 base, the J end lost 3 bases, and 3 bases lay between the germline ends. This CDR3 has 12 amino acids. Per germline, CDR1 MNHNS and CDR2 SASEGT. CDR3 loop: CASSEVDYGYTF. The CDR3 DNA is TGTGCCAGCAGTGAAGTCGACTATGGCTACACCTTC.

The chain links TRBV28 to TRBJ2-7, with D perhaps matching TRBD2 (6 bases). Germline V gene lookup returns CDR1 MDHEN and CDR2 SYDVKM. V lost 4 bases and J 6 bases, leaving 25 bases between the germline ends. The CDR3 runs 17 residues. In DNA, the CDR3 is TGTGCCAGCAGTTCACCACCCCTGGGGGGAGGACCCCTCGAGCAGTACGTC. Translating gives CASSSPPLGGGPLEQYV.

This chain connects TRBV12-5 to TRBJ1-1; D is perhaps TRBD1 (5 bases). Trimming removed 6 bases at V and 0 bases at J, with 17 bases between. Germline V gives CDR1 LGHNT, CDR2 FRNRAP. CDR3 length: 16 amino acids. The chain's CDR3 is CASGSPRGPMNTEAFF. The DNA for the CDR3 is TGTGCTAGTGGCTCCCCTAGGGGCCCTATGAACACTGAAGCTTTCTTT.

This chain connects TRBV20-1 to TRBJ2-5; D is perhaps TRBD1 (6 bases). There are 16 residues in the CDR3. The germline V gene encodes CDR1 DFQATT and CDR2 SNEGSKA (reference sequence). The V gene lost 3 bases and the J gene lost 2 bases, with 19 bases spanning the gap. CDR3: CSASSHPTGTQETQYF. The DNA of the CDR3 is TGCAGTGCTAGTTCCCACCCGACAGGTACTCAAGAGACCCAGTACTTC.

CDR3 nucleotides: TGTGCCAGCAGTTGGGGGGATGAGCAGTTCTTC. Translated, it gives CASSWGDEQFF. V usage is TRBV6-2 or TRBV6-3 and J usage is TRBJ2-1, with D maybe TRBD2 (6 bases). This CDR3 spans 11 amino acids. Per germline, CDR1 MNHEY and CDR2 SVGEGT. V was pared by 4 bases and J by 8 bases, with 6 bases between.

The chain has TRBV10-3 and TRBJ2-2; 8 bases map to TRBD1. J lost 1 base, V lost 11 bases, and 9 bases had no gene match. The CDR3 runs to 15 residues. Germline V gene data show CDR1 as ENHRY and CDR2 as SYGVKD. For the CDR3, the DNA is TGTGCCGTTGCGACAGGGGCGAAGAACACCGGGGAGCTGTTTTTT. Encoded protein: CAVATGAKNTGELFF.

This clone was counted a single time. The chain joins TRBV4-2 to TRBJ2-3; 9 bases match TRBD2. The V and J ends lost 6 bases and 4 bases, in that order; junction bases with no gene match: 8. Germline V gives CDR1 LGHNA, CDR2 YNFKEQ. CDR3 length: 15 amino acids. For the CDR3, the DNA is TGTGCCAGCAGTCAGCGGGGGGCCGGAGCAGATACGCAGTATTTT. Translation: CASSQRGAGADTQYF.

V is TRBV23-1 and J is TRBJ2-7; D call uncertain. TRBV23-1 is an ORF for which the function is uncertain. The CDR3 has 12 residues. Trimming removed 7 bases at V and 1 base at J, with 8 bases between. CDR3 sequence (DNA): TGCGCCAGCATCCGTATTTCCTACGAGCAGTACGTC. Residues: CASIRISYEQYV.

J is TRBJ2-7 and V is TRBV19; a possible D gene is TRBD2 (5 bases). Trimming removed 7 bases at V and 3 bases at J, with 19 bases between. CDR3 length: 15 residues. The germline gives CDR1 LNHDA, CDR2 SQIVND (reference sequence). The CDR3 nucleotides read TGTGCCAGTACTCTAAAGAAGGGTGGGAGCTACGAGCAGTACTTC. Amino acids: CASTLKKGGSYEQYF. The whole variable domain, remainder taken from reference TRBV19 and TRBJ2-7, is DGGITQSPKYLFRKEGQNVTLSCEQNLNHDAMYWYRQDPGQGLRLIYYSQIVNDFQKGDIAEGYSVSREKKESFPLTVTSAQKNPTAFYLCASTLKKGGSYEQYFGPGTRLTVT.

This chain uses TRBV15 with TRBJ2-4, with 8 nucleotides matching TRBD2. Germline loops: CDR1 LNHNV, CDR2 YYDKDF (reference sequence). The junction had 14 bases not matched to a gene; V was cut back by 2 bases and J by 5 bases. CDR3 size: 18 residues. The CDR3 reads CATSRRGGQGIRENIQYF. The DNA for the CDR3 is TGTGCCACCAGCAGACGGGGGGGGCAGGGTATACGAGAAAACATTCAGTACTTC.

The rearrangement uses TRBV5-4 and TRBJ2-3; weak D call: TRBD2 (7 bases). CDR1 and CDR2 from the germline V gene are SGHNT and YYREEE (reference sequence). The V end lost 4 bases, the J end lost 3 bases, and 12 bases lay between the germline ends. The CDR3 has 14 amino acids. The CDR3 spells CASSPRGGTDTQYF. The DNA of the CDR3 is TGTGCCAGCAGCCCCAGGGGAGGGACAGATACGCAGTATTTT.

The CDR3 region is CASSQDLGLLRNQPQHF. The CDR3 bases are TGCGCCAGCAGCCAAGATCTTGGATTGTTGAGGAATCAGCCCCAGCATTTT. This rearrangement joins TRBV4-1 to TRBJ1-5; unclear D gene. Germline CDR1 reads MGHRA; CDR2 reads YSYEKL. CDR3 length: 17 residues. Deletions cut 0 bases from V and 4 bases from J, with 16 bases between.

The chain is built from TRBV9 and TRBJ1-2; 9 positions agree with TRBD1. V lost 4 bases, J lost 8 bases, and 12 bases stayed unmatched. The CDR3 spans 15 residues. Looked up from germline, CDR1 is SGDLS and CDR2 is YYNGEE. The CDR3 DNA follows: TGTGCCAGCAGCCCACGGACAGGGGCCATTGGAGGCTACACCTTC. This sequence encodes CASSPRTGAIGGYTF. Full variable domain (rest looked up from reference TRBV9 and TRBJ1-2): DSGVTQTPKHLITATGQRVTLRCSPRSGDLSVYWYQQSLDQGLQFLIQYYNGEERAKGNILERFSAQQFPDLHSELNLSSLELGDSALYFCASSPRTGAIGGYTFGSGTRLTVV.